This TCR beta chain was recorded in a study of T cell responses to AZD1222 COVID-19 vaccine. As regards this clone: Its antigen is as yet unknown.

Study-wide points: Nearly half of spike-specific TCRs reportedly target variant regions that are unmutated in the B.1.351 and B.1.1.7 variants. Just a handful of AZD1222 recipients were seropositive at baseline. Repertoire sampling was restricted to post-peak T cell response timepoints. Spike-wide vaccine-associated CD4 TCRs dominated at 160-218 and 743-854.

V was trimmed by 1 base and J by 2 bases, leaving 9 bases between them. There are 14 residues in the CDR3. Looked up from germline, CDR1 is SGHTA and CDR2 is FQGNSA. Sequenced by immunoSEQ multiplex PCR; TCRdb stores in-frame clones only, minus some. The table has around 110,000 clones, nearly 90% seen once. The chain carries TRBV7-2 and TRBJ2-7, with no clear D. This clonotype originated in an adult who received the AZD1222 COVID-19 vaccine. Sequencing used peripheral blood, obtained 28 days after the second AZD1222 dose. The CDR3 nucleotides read TGTGCCAGCAGCTTAGACCGTACTACCTACGAGCAGTACTTC. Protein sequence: CASSLDRTTYEQYF.